These 8 T cell receptor beta chains originate from one sample sequenced in a study of human thymus T cells. Some clones are missing from TCRdb's copy, which holds only in-frame ones; the method was immunoSEQ multiplex PCR. The sample contains roughly 130,000 clones, about 93% of which appear only once. The thymus tissue came from resections taken during corrective heart surgery. Sequences were obtained from thymus tissue. These receptors originate from a boy less than two years old with a congenital heart defect but otherwise immunologically healthy.

The gene calls are TRBV9 and TRBJ2-1; TRBD2 aligns across 10 bases. Looked up from germline, CDR1 is SGDLS and CDR2 is YYNGEE. The CDR3 runs 16 residues. J lost 5 bases, V lost 0 bases, and 5 bases had no gene match. The CDR3 region is CASSVGAGGPNNEQFF. The CDR3 DNA sequence: TGTGCCAGCAGCGTAGGAGCGGGGGGGCCGAACAATGAGCAGTTCTTC.

This chain connects TRBV2 to TRBJ1-2, with D perhaps matching TRBD1 (5 bases). The germline V gene encodes CDR1 SNHLY and CDR2 FYNNEI. CDR3 length: 12 residues. Trimming shortened V by 6 bases and J by 8 bases, and 13 bases separated the two germline ends. CDR3 sequence (DNA): TGTGCCAGCAGCTCCCGGACATCCGGCTACACCTTC. Translating gives CASSSRTSGYTF.

V gene TRBV6-1 combines with J gene TRBJ2-1; D possibly corresponds to TRBD2 (5 bases). Trimming removed 2 bases at V and 5 bases at J, with 13 bases between. The CDR3 has 15 residues. The germline gives CDR1 MNHNS, CDR2 SASEGT. This chain's CDR3 is CASSEFGVGNNEQFF. DNA of the CDR3: TGTGCCAGCAGTGAATTCGGGGTCGGAAACAATGAGCAGTTCTTC.

The V and J genes are TRBV6-6 and TRBJ1-1; the match to TRBD1 covers 7 bases. Germline assignment: CDR1 MNHNY and CDR2 SVGAGI (reference sequence). V was pared by 5 bases and J by 0 bases, with 3 bases of the junction left unmatched. The CDR3 has 14 amino acids. In DNA form, the CDR3 reads TGTGCCAGCAGTCAACAGGGGATGAACACTGAAGCTTTCTTT. Protein sequence: CASSQQGMNTEAFF.

V usage is TRBV27 and J usage is TRBJ1-1, with 9 nucleotides matching TRBD1. CDR3 length: 16 residues. V dropped 3 bases and J dropped 4; count of bases not matched to a gene: 9. Germline V CDR1 and CDR2: MNHEY, SMNVEV (reference sequence). This CDR3 is CASSFLGQGVGTEAFF. In DNA, the CDR3 is TGTGCCAGCAGTTTCCTGGGACAGGGAGTGGGCACTGAAGCTTTCTTT.

The chain joins TRBV10-3 to TRBJ1-2; D perhaps matches TRBD1 (5 bases). The CDR3 is made up of 13 amino acids. Trimming stripped 10 bases from V and 3 bases from J, with 15 bases between. Germline loops: CDR1 ENHRY, CDR2 SYGVKD. DNA of the CDR3: TGTGCCACCCTGGGACGTTCCGACTATGGCTACACCTTC. Its translation is CATLGRSDYGYTF.

This clone was seen a single time. The genes are TRBV28 and TRBJ1-2, with 10 bases fitting TRBD1. This CDR3 is built from 15 residues. Germline-derived CDR1 and CDR2 are MDHEN and SYDVKM. V trimming: 5 bases; J trimming: 4 bases; junction bases outside the gene matches: 7. Written as DNA, the CDR3 is TGTGCCAGCAGTGGGGTCGGGACAGGGGCCTATGGCTACACCTTC. Translating it yields CASSGVGTGAYGYTF.

This chain joins TRBV7-2 and TRBJ2-7, with TRBD2 matching over 9 bases. Germline assignment: CDR1 SGHTA and CDR2 FQGNSA. V gave up 3 bases and J gave up 3 bases; unmatched junction bases: 9. CDR3 size: 16 residues. CDR3 amino acids: CASSFSSGGFDYEQYF. For the CDR3, the DNA is TGTGCCAGCAGCTTTAGTAGCGGGGGTTTTGACTACGAGCAGTACTTC.